The 11 T cell receptor beta chains given below trace back to one sample, sequenced in a study of shared T cell receptors in the human thymus. Repertoires were generated with immunoSEQ multiplex PCR, while TCRdb's copy carries only in-frame clones and drops some. This sample has just under 550,000 clones, with approximately 80% found just once. This sample also appeared in a second study, on human thymus T cells.

The sequenced sample consisted of thymocytes. The receptors here all came from a boy less than two years old with a congenital heart defect.

This chain links TRBV27 with TRBJ1-1; D is undetermined. The CDR3 has 12 residues. Germline assignment: CDR1 MNHEY and CDR2 SMNVEV (reference sequence). Between the trimmed V and J ends, which lost 6 bases and 0 bases, there was a span of 5 bases. CDR3 sequence reads: CASRRMNTEAFF. The CDR3 DNA is TGTGCCAGCAGGAGGATGAACACTGAAGCTTTCTTT.

This chain uses TRBV27 with TRBJ2-3, with D possibly TRBD2 on 6 matching bases. Germline V gene data show CDR1 as MNHEY and CDR2 as SMNVEV (reference sequence). V dropped 6 bases and J dropped 2 bases, with 15 bases sitting between them. The CDR3 totals 15 residues. The CDR3 loop reads CASRDFAGSTDTQYF. CDR3 in DNA: TGTGCCAGCAGGGATTTTGCGGGGTCCACAGATACGCAGTATTTT.

In its sample, this clone was seen a few times. The chain joins TRBV14 to TRBJ1-3; D is unresolved. Trimming pared 4 bases from V and 6 bases from J, leaving 16 bases between. The CDR3 is made up of 15 amino acids. Germline CDR1 is SGHDN and CDR2 is FVKESK. The CDR3 protein is CASSRLGGMVNTIYF. As DNA, the CDR3 is TGTGCCAGCAGCCGTCTCGGAGGGATGGTAAACACCATATATTTT.

V is TRBV29-1 and J is TRBJ1-2, with D possibly matching TRBD1 (6 bases). The CDR3 has 16 residues. Per germline, CDR1 SQVTM and CDR2 ANQGSEA. Trimming took 4 bases from V and 6 from J, leaving 24 bases between them. The CDR3 DNA follows: TGCAGCGTTGGGGGCTGGCGAGGGGGAGCCTTTGATGGCTACACCTTC. Protein product: CSVGGWRGGAFDGYTF.

The rearrangement links TRBV5-6 to TRBJ2-7; 12 positions match TRBD2. This CDR3 comprises 16 residues. V gave up 2 bases and J gave up 4 bases; unmatched junction bases: 7. Germline V lookup: CDR1 SGHDT, CDR2 YYEEEE. The CDR3 coding sequence is TGTGCCAGCAGCTTCTCGGGACTAGCGGGTTCTTACGAGCAGTACTTC. Encoded protein: CASSFSGLAGSYEQYF.

The chain couples TRBV30 to TRBJ2-3; a weak D match, TRBD2 (5 bases). Trimming shortened V by 4 bases and J by 0 bases, and 26 bases separated the two germline ends. Per the germline V gene, CDR1 is GTSNPN and CDR2 is SVGIG (reference sequence). This CDR3 contains 19 residues. The CDR3 here is CAWTFPQDFRHPSTDTQYF. CDR3 bases: TGTGCCTGGACATTTCCCCAGGACTTCCGCCACCCTAGCACAGATACGCAGTATTTT.

This clone came up once. The rearrangement joins TRBV4-3 to TRBJ2-3; 12 nucleotides agree with TRBD2. The J segment lost 2 bases and the V segment lost 1 base, leaving 4 bases of the junction unmatched. Per germline, CDR1 LGHNA and CDR2 YSLEER. The CDR3 has 17 amino acids. CDR3 coding DNA: TGCGCCAGCAGCCAAGGGACTAGCGGGACTCACACAGATACGCAGTATTTT. This sequence encodes CASSQGTSGTHTDTQYF.

The gene calls are TRBV6-6 and TRBJ1-2; D unclear. V was shortened by 2 bases and J by 4 bases, with 14 bases between the two germline ends. The CDR3 consists of 15 residues. Germline CDR1 reads MNHNY; CDR2 reads SVGAGI (reference sequence). The CDR3 sequence: CASSYDVRAGYGYTF. The CDR3 region has the DNA TGTGCCAGCAGTTACGACGTTCGGGCGGGCTATGGCTACACCTTC.

Only a few counts were recorded for this clone. The genes are TRBV5-1 and TRBJ2-1, with 8 bases lining up with TRBD2. The CDR3 extends over 16 amino acids. Unmatched junction bases numbered 5, after V lost 0 bases and J lost 3 bases. From germline, CDR1 is SGHRS and CDR2 YFSETQ. In DNA form, the CDR3 reads TGCGCCAGCAGCTTGGAGCGGGAGCCCTTCTACAATGAGCAGTTCTTC. It is translated as CASSLEREPFYNEQFF. The full variable domain, its missing parts supplied by reference TRBV5-1 and TRBJ2-1, is KAGVTQTPRYLIKTRGQQVTLSCSPISGHRSVSWYQQTPGQGLQFLFEYFSETQRNKGNFPGRFSGRQFSNSRSEMNVSTLELGDSALYLCASSLEREPFYNEQFFGPGTRLTVL.

This sequence joins TRBV9 and TRBJ2-1; 7 bases are shared with TRBD2. After removal of 4 bases from V and 4 bases from J, the junction contained 14 bases not matched to a gene. The germline V gene has CDR1 SGDLS and CDR2 YYNGEE. This CDR3 has 17 residues. The CDR3 region has the DNA TGTGCCAGCAGCTACCAAGGGCCGGGAGGCCCATACAATGAGCAGTTCTTC. Its protein product is CASSYQGPGGPYNEQFF. Complete variable domain (other parts from reference TRBV9 and TRBJ2-1): DSGVTQTPKHLITATGQRVTLRCSPRSGDLSVYWYQQSLDQGLQFLIQYYNGEERAKGNILERFSAQQFPDLHSELNLSSLELGDSALYFCASSYQGPGGPYNEQFFGPGTRLTVL.

V and J are TRBV7-8 and TRBJ1-2, with TRBD1 as a possible D gene (5 bases). Germline V gene lookup returns CDR1 SGHVS and CDR2 FQNEAQ. This CDR3 has 18 residues. The V and J ends lost 5 bases and 0 bases respectively, with 22 bases between them. CDR3: CASSPRGAGQIANYGYTF. The DNA of the CDR3 is TGTGCCAGCAGCCCGAGAGGTGCAGGACAAATCGCTAACTATGGCTACACCTTC.